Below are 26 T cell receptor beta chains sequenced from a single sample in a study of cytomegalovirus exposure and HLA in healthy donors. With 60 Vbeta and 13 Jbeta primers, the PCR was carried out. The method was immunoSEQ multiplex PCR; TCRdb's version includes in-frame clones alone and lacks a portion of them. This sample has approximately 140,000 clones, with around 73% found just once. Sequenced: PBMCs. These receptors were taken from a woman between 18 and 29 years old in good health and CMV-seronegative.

The CDR3 loop is CASSTTVKNTGELFF. The CDR3 nucleotides are TGTGCCAGCTCTACCACTGTAAAGAACACCGGGGAGCTGTTTTTT. This chain uses TRBV18 with TRBJ2-2; D uncertain. The germline V and J ends were trimmed by 6 bases and 1 base, with 12 bases remaining between them. Germline V CDR1 and CDR2: KGHSH, LQKENI. This CDR3 contains 15 residues.

The chain's CDR3 is CASSPETGPLLTSTDTQYF. Here the CDR3 DNA reads TGTGCCAGCAGCCCTGAGACAGGTCCACTACTTACTAGCACAGATACGCAGTATTTT. The chain couples TRBV11-3 to TRBJ2-3; possible D gene TRBD1, 6 bases. The CDR3 consists of 19 residues. With 5 bases removed from V and 0 bases from J, the gap between germline ends came to 24 bases. The germline gives CDR1 SGHNT, CDR2 YENEEA.

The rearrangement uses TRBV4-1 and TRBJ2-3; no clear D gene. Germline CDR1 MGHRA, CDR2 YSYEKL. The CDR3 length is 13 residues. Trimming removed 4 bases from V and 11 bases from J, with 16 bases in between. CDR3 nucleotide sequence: TGCGCCAGCAGCCCTTTGCTTACAGAAAAGCAGTATTTT. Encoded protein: CASSPLLTEKQYF.

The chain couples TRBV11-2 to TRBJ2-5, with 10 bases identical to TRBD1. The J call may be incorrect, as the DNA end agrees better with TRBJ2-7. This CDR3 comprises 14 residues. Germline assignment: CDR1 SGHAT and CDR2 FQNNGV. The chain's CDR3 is CASSPGQGAYEQYF. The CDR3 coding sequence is TGTGCCAGCAGCCCCGGACAGGGGGCCTACGAGCAGTACTTC.

Here the CDR3 reads CASSLGVRAFGYTF. CDR3 nucleotide sequence: TGTGCCAGCAGTTTGGGTGTGAGGGCGTTTGGCTACACCTTC. The chain recombines TRBV27 with TRBJ1-2, with D unclear. The CDR3 is 14 residues long. The germline V gene has CDR1 MNHEY and CDR2 SMNVEV (reference sequence). Trimming stripped 3 bases from V and 7 bases from J, with 15 bases between.

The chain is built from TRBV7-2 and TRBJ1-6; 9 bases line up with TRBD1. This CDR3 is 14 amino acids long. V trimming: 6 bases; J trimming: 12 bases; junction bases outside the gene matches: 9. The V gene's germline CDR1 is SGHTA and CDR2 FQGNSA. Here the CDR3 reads CASRTGTGHGPLHF. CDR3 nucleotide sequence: TGTGCCAGCAGGACCGGGACAGGGCACGGACCCCTCCACTTT.

The CDR3 protein is CASSHKGLAGGQLYNEQFF. In DNA form, the CDR3 reads TGTGCCAGCAGTCATAAAGGACTAGCGGGGGGCCAGCTCTACAATGAGCAGTTCTTC. The chain couples TRBV5-6 to TRBJ2-1; 14 bases map to TRBD2. Germline-derived CDR1 and CDR2 are SGHDT and YYEEEE. J was trimmed by 3 bases and V by 5 bases; bases with no gene match: 13. The CDR3 is 19 amino acids.

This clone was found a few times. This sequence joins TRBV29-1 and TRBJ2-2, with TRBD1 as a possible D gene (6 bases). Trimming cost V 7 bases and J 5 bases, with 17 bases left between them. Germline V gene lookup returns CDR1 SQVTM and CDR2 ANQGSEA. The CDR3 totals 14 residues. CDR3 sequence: CSAKELQGTGELFF. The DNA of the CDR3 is TGCAGCGCTAAAGAACTGCAGGGGACCGGGGAGCTGTTTTTT.

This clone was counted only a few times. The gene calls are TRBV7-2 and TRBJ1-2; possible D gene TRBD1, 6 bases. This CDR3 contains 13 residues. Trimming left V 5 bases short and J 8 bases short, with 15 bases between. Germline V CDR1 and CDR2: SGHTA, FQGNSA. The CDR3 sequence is CASSVQGLGGYTF. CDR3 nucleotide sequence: TGTGCCAGCAGCGTCCAGGGGCTGGGAGGCTACACCTTC.

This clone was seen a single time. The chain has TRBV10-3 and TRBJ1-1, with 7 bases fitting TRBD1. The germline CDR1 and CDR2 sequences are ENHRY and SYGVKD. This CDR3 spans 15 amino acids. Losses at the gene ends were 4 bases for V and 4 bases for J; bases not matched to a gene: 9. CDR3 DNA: TGTGCCATCAGTGGGACAGGTGGCCCTAGCACTGAAGCTTTCTTT. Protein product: CAISGTGGPSTEAFF.

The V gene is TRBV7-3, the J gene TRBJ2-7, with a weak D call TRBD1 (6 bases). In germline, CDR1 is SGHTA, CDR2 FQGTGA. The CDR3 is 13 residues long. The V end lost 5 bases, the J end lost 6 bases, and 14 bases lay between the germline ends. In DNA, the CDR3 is TGTGCCAGCAGCCCCAACAGGGACGGCGAGCAGTACTTC. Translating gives CASSPNRDGEQYF.

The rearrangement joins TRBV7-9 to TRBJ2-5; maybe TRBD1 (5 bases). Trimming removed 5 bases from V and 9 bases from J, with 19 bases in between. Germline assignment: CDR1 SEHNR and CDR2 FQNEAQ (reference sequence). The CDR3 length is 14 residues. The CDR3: CASSPYRQSVAQYF. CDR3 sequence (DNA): TGTGCCAGCAGCCCTTACCGACAGAGCGTGGCCCAGTACTTC.

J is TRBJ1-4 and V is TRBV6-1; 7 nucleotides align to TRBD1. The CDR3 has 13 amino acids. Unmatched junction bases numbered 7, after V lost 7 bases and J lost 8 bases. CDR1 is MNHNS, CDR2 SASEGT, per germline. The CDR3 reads CASIRQGDEKLFF. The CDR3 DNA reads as TGTGCCAGCATAAGACAGGGAGACGAAAAACTGTTTTTT.

CDR3 sequence reads: CASSLDLQGWTEAFF. CDR3 nucleotides: TGTGCCAGCAGCTTAGACCTACAGGGGTGGACTGAAGCTTTCTTT. The chain uses TRBV11-2 and TRBJ1-1; 7 bases map to TRBD1. Germline-derived CDR1 and CDR2 are SGHAT and FQNNGV. This CDR3 comprises 15 residues. The trim removed 0 bases at V and 5 bases at J, leaving 6 bases unmatched.

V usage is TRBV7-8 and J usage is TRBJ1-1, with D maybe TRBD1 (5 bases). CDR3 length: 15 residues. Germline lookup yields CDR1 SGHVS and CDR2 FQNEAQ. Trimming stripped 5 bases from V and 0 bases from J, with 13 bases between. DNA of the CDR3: TGTGCCAGCAGCCTATGGACAAGAATGAACACTGAAGCTTTCTTT. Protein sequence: CASSLWTRMNTEAFF.

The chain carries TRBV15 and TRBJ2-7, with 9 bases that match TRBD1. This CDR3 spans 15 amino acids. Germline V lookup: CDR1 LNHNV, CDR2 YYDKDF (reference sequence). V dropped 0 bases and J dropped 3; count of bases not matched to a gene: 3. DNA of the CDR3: TGTGCCACCAGCAGAGACCCGGGACAGGGCTACGAGCAGTACTTC. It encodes CATSRDPGQGYEQYF.

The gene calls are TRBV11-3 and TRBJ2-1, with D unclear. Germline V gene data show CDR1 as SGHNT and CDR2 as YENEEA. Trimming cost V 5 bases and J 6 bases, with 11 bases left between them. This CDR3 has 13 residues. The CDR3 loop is CASSLPGSNEQFF. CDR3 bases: TGTGCCAGCAGCCTACCGGGTAGCAATGAGCAGTTCTTC.

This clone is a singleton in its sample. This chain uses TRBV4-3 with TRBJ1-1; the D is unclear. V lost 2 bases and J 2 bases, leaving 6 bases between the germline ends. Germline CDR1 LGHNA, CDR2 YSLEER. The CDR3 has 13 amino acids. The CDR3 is CASSQLPNTEAFF. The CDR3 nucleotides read TGCGCCAGCAGCCAACTACCAAACACTGAAGCTTTCTTT.

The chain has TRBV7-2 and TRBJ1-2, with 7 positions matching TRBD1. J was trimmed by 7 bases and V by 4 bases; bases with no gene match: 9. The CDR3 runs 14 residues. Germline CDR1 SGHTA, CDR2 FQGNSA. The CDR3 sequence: CASSSDRARGGYTF. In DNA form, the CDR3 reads TGTGCCAGCAGCTCAGACAGGGCCCGGGGTGGCTACACCTTC. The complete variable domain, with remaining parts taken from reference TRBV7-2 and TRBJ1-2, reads GAGVSQSPSNKVTEKGKDVELRCDPISGHTALYWYRQSLGQGLEFLIYFQGNSAPDKSGLPSDRFSAERTGGSVSTLTIQRTQQEDSAVYLCASSSDRARGGYTFGSGTRLTVV.

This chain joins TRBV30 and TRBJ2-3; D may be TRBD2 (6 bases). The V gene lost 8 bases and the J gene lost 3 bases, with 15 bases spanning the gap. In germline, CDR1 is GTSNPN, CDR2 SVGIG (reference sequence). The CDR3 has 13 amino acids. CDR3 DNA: TGTGCCGGACGGAGGGTTTCGACAGATACGCAGTATTTT. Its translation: CAGRRVSTDTQYF.

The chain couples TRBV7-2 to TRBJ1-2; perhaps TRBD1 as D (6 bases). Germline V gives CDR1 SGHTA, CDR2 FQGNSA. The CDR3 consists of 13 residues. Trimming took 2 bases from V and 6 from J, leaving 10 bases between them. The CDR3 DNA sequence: TGTGCCAGCAGCTTACAGGGGCCTGATGGCTACACCTTC. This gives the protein CASSLQGPDGYTF.

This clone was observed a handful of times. The CDR3 loop is CASSPTGPPSEQYF. CDR3 nucleotide sequence: TGTGCCAGCTCACCAACAGGCCCTCCGAGCGAGCAGTACTTC. The V gene is TRBV18, the J gene TRBJ2-7, with a weak D call TRBD1 (5 bases). V lost 2 bases and J 6 bases, leaving 14 bases between the germline ends. CDR1 KGHSH and CDR2 LQKENI come from the germline V gene. The CDR3 consists of 14 residues. The full variable domain, its missing parts supplied by reference TRBV18 and TRBJ2-7, is NAGVMQNPRHLVRRRGQEARLRCSPMKGHSHVYWYRQLPEEGLKFMVYLQKENIIDESGMPKERFSAEFPKEGPSILRIQQVVRGDSAAYFCASSPTGPPSEQYFGPGTRLTVT.

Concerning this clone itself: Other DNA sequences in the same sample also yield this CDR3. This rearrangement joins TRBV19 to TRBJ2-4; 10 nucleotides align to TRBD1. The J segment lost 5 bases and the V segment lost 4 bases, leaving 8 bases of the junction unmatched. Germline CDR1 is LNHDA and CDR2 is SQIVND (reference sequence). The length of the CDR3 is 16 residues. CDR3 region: CASSTTGTGAQNIQYF. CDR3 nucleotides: TGTGCCAGTAGTACTACCGGGACAGGGGCCCAAAACATTCAGTACTTC.

The CDR3 region is CASKEDRVGLSNQPQHF. The CDR3 DNA is TGTGCCAGTAAGGAGGACAGGGTAGGTTTAAGCAATCAGCCCCAGCATTTT. V and J are TRBV19 and TRBJ1-5; 8 bases map to TRBD1. The CDR3 contains 17 residues. Germline V gene lookup returns CDR1 LNHDA and CDR2 SQIVND (reference sequence). J lost 1 base, V lost 7 bases, and 12 bases had no gene match.

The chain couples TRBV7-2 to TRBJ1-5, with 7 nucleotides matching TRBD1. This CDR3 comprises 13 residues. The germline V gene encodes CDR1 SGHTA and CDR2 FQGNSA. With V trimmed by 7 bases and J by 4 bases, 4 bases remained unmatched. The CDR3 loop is CASNRDSNQPQHF. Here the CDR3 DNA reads TGTGCCAGCAACCGGGACAGTAATCAGCCCCAGCATTTT.

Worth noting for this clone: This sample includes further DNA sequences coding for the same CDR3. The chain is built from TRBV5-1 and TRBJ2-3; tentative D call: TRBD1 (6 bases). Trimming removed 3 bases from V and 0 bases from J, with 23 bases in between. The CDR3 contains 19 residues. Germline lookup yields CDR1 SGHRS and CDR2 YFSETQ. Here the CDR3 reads CASSSDPGTILTSTDTQYF. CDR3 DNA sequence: TGCGCCAGCAGCTCCGATCCCGGGACAATCCTGACTAGCACAGATACGCAGTATTTT.